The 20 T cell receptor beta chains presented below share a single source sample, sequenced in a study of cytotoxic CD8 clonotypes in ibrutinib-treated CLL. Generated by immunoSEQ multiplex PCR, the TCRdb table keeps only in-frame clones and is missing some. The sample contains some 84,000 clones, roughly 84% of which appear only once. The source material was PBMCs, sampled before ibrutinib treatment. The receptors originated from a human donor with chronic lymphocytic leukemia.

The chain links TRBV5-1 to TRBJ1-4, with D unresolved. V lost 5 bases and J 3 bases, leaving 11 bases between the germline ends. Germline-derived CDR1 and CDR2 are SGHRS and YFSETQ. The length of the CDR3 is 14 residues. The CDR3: CASRAGASNEKLFF. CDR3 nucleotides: TGCGCCAGCAGAGCGGGTGCGTCTAATGAAAAACTGTTTTTT.

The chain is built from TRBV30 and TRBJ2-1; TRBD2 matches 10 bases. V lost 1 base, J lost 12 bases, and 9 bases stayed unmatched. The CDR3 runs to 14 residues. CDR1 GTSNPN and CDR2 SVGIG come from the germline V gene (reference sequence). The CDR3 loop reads CAWSGSGRASWQFF. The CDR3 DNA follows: TGTGCCTGGAGTGGGAGCGGGAGGGCGTCGTGGCAGTTCTTC.

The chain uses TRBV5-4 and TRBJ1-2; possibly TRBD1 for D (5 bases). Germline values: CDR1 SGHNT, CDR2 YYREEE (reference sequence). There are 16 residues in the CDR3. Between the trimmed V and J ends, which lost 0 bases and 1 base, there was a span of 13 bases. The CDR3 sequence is CASSLEGWSLNYGYTF. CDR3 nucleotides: TGTGCCAGCAGCTTGGAGGGGTGGAGCCTTAACTATGGCTACACCTTC.

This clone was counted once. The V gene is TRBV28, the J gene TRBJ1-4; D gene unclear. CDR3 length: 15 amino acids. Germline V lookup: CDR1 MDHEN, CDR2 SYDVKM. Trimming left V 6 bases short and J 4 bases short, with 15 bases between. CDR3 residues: CASSGEVSHNEKLFF. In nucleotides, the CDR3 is TGTGCCAGCAGCGGGGAGGTTAGCCATAATGAAAAACTGTTTTTT.

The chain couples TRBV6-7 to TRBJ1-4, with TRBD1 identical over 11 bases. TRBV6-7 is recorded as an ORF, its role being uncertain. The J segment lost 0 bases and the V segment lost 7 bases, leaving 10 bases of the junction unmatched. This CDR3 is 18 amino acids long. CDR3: CASTLRGTGGPTNEKLFF. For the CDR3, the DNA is TGTGCCAGCACCTTACGTGGGACAGGGGGGCCAACTAATGAAAAACTGTTTTTT.

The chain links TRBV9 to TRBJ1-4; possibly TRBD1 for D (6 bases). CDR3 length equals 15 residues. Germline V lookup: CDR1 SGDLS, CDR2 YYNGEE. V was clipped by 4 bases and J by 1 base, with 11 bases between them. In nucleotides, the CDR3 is TGTGCCAGCAGCTACCTACAGGGAACTAATGAAAAACTGTTTTTT. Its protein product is CASSYLQGTNEKLFF.

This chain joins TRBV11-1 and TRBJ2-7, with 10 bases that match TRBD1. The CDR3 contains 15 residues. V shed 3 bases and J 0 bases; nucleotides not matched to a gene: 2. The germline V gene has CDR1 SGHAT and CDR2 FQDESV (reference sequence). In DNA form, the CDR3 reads TGTGCCAGCAGCTTCCGGGACAGGGGCTCCTACGAGCAGTACTTC. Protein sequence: CASSFRDRGSYEQYF.

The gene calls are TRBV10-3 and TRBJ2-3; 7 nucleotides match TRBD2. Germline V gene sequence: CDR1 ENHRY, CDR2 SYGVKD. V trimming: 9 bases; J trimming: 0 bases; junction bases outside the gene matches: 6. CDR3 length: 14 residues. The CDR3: CAMASGTSTDTQYF. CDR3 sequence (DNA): TGTGCCATGGCTAGCGGAACTAGCACAGATACGCAGTATTTT.

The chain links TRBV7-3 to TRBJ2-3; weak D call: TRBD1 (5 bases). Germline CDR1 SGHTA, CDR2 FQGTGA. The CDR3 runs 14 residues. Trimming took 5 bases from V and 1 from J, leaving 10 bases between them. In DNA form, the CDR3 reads TGTGCCAGCAGCCTTGACAGACGCACAGATACGCAGTATTTT. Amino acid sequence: CASSLDRRTDTQYF.

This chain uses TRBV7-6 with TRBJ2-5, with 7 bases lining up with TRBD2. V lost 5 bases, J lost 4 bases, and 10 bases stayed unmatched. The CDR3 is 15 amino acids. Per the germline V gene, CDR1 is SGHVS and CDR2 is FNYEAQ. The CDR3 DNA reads TGTGCCAGCAGCCTAGGTACGGGGGGATCAGAGACCCAGTACTTC. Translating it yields CASSLGTGGSETQYF.

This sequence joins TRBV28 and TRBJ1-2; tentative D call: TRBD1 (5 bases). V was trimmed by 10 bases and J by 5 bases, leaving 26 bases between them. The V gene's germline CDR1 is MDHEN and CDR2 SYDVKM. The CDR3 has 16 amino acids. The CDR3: CATGIGGAGIGYGYTF. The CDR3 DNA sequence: TGTGCCACGGGTATCGGCGGGGCAGGGATCGGGTATGGCTACACCTTC.

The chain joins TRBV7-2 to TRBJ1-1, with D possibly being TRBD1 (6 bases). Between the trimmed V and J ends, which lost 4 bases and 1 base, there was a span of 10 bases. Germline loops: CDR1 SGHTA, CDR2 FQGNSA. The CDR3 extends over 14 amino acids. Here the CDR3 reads CASSSQGRNTEAFF. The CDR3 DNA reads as TGTGCCAGCAGCTCACAGGGACGGAACACTGAAGCTTTCTTT.

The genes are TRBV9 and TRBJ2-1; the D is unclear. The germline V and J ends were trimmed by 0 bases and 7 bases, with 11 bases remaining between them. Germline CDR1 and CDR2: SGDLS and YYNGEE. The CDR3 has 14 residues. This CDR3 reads CASSVDASLNEQFF. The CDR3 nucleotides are TGTGCCAGCAGCGTAGATGCTAGTTTGAATGAGCAGTTCTTC.

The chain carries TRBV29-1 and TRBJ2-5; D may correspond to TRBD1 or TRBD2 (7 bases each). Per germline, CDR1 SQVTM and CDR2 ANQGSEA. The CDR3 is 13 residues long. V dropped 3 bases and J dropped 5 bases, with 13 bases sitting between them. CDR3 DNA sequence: TGCAGCGTTGACAGGGGGGGCATGGAGACCCAGTACTTC. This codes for CSVDRGGMETQYF. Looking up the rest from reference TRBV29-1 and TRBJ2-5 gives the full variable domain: SAVISQKPSRDICQRGTSLTIQCQVDSQVTMMFWYRQQPGQSLTLIATANQGSEATYESGFVIDKFPISRPNLTFSTLTVSNMSPEDSSIYLCSVDRGGMETQYFGPGTRLLVL.

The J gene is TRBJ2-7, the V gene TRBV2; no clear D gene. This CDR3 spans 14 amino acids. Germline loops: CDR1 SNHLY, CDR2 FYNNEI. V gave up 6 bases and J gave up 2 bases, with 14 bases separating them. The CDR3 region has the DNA TGTGCCAGCAGGGCTACACAGATAACCTACGAGCAGTACTTC. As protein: CASRATQITYEQYF.

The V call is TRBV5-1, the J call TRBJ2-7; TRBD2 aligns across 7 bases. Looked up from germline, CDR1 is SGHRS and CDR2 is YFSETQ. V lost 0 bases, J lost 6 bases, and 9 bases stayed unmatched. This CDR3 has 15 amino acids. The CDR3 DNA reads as TGCGCCAGCAGCTTGGGACTAGCAATTCTATCCGAGCAGTACTTC. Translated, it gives CASSLGLAILSEQYF.

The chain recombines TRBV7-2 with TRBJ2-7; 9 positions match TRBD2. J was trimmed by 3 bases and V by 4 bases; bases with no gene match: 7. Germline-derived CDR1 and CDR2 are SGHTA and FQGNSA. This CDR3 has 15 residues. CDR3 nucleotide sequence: TGTGCCAGCAGCTCGGGGACTAGCAGGAACTACGAGCAGTACTTC. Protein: CASSSGTSRNYEQYF.

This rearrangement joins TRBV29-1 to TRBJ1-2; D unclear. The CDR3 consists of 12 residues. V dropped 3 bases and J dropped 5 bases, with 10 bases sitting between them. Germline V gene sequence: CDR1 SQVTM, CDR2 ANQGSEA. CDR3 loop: CSVEKGGYGYTF. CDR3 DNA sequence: TGCAGCGTTGAGAAAGGAGGGTATGGCTACACCTTC.

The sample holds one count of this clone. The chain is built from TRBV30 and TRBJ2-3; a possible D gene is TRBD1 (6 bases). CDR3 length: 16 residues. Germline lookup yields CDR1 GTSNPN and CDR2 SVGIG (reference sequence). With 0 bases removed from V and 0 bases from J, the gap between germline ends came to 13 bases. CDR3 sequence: CAWSVLGGSSTDTQYF. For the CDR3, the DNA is TGTGCCTGGAGTGTACTAGGGGGATCTAGCACAGATACGCAGTATTTT.

CDR3: CAISNSGRLDEQYF. CDR3 sequence (DNA): TGTGCCATCAGTAATAGCGGGAGGTTGGACGAGCAGTACTTC. The chain combines TRBV10-3 with TRBJ2-7; 10 positions match TRBD2. This CDR3 has 14 residues. Germline V gene sequence: CDR1 ENHRY, CDR2 SYGVKD. The junction had 6 bases not matched to a gene; V was cut back by 5 bases and J by 5 bases.